This T cell receptor (beta chain) was documented in a study of blood T cell repertoires in COVID-19. Enrolled through a virtual design, the participants were between roughly 18 and 95 years of age and came from under 25 US areas. Cohorts were determined from participant-reported clinical history. For recovered donors of Cohort 3, there were two negative PCRs, clearance, or symptom resolution. Method: immunoSEQ multiplex PCR; TCRdb's copy keeps in-frame clones and lacks some. In the table there are about 410,000 clones, about 92% of which are singletons. Trimming took off 3 bases at V and 0 bases at J, with 11 bases between the two ends. Germline V gene data show CDR1 as SEHNR and CDR2 as FQNEAQ (reference sequence). The CDR3 has 15 residues.

The rearrangement links TRBV7-9 to TRBJ1-1; no definite D call. The sequenced sample consisted of PBMCs or T cells enriched from blood (not recorded which). The TCR was taken from a man between 18 and 35 years old who had recovered from COVID-19. The CDR3 loop reads CASSFSPDMNTEAFF. CDR3 sequence (DNA): TGTGCCAGCAGCTTTTCTCCAGATATGAACACTGAAGCTTTCTTT.